The sequence of this T cell receptor (beta chain) was determined in a study of blood T cell repertoires in COVID-19. At the level of the study: The study drew acute and convalescent COVID-19 samples from the United States, Italy and Spain. T cells, B-cell-depleted T cells, or PBMCs supplied cDNA or gDNA.

Followed over time, Seattle patients had been enrolled while infection was active. Original processing methods: By means of reference gene primer amplification, nucleated cell counts were estimated. Profiling relied on immunoSEQ multiplex PCR, and the TCRdb table lists in-frame clones only, not all of them. V and J calls and clone size are as listed in that table; D and trimming were resolved from the DNA. The sample gives some 180,000 clones, around 80% of which show up once; 7% is in the top ten. Source material: peripheral blood. This TCR was sampled from a middle-aged woman with COVID-19, enrolled during active disease.

The CDR3 DNA reads as TGTGCCAGCAGAATGAAAGGGACAGGGTCAGGAAGTGGCTACACCTTC. This codes for CASRMKGTGSGSGYTF. This chain connects TRBV3-1 (or the pseudogene TRBV3-2) to TRBJ1-2; 9 bases are a match to TRBD1. CDR1 and CDR2 from the germline V gene are LGHDT and YNNKEL (reference sequence). The CDR3 loop spans 16 amino acids. The junction had 15 bases not matched to a gene; V was cut back by 6 bases and J by 7 bases.